Below, one T cell receptor beta chain is given with its context. What it binds is not known. Per the germline V gene, CDR1 is SEHNR and CDR2 is FQNEAQ (reference sequence). This CDR3 has 14 residues. The V end was cut by 4 bases, the J end by 1 base, with 10 bases between. This table comes from immunoSEQ multiplex PCR, and its TCRdb copy is limited to in-frame clones, with some not included. The sample has 10,000 or so clones; 80% to 85% are singletons. This record belongs to a study of PD-1 blockade in classical Hodgkin lymphoma. Time point described: cycle 4 day 1 (C4D1), after 6 weeks of nivolumab. Every one of the patients relapsed after autologous stem cell transplantation (brentuximab vedotin exposure was variable). Thawed PBMCs yielded CD4+ T cells through magnetic negative selection. Regarding the study as a whole: Patients excluded were those beginning nivolumab under 1 year after ASCT. Differences between repertoires have undefined causes, possibly disease activity or prior therapy. Baseline diversity was lower in partial responders and progressors than complete responders. CD4+ TCR diversity climbed significantly by C4D1, unlike CD8+ TCR diversity.

The rearrangement links TRBV7-9 to TRBJ1-2; D unresolved. This receptor was taken from a human donor with classical Hodgkin lymphoma. Material: CD4+ T cells from blood, obtained before the fourth cycle of nivolumab. CDR3 bases: TGTGCCAGCAGCTCCCGGGCTTATAACTATGGCTACACCTTC. Its translation is CASSSRAYNYGYTF.